This TCR beta chain is from a study of blood T cell repertoires in COVID-19. On the study more broadly: Samples taken during acute and convalescent COVID-19 were collected in the United States, Italy and Spain.

Trimming removed 3 bases at V and 4 bases at J, with 12 bases between. CDR3 length: 14 residues. CDR1 and CDR2 (germline): SGHAT, FQNNGV. Source study methods: Estimated nucleated cell counts came from reference gene primer amplification. Clones were sequenced by immunoSEQ multiplex PCR, and TCRdb holds only the in-frame ones, with some missing. V and J calls and clone size come straight from that table; D and trimming were deduced from the DNA. The repertoire holds 300,000 or so clones, with approximately 93% as singletons. Seattle patients were enrolled while actively infected and followed longitudinally.

This sequence originates from a woman aged 25 to 45 with COVID-19, enrolled during active disease. The sequenced sample was peripheral blood. The rearrangement joins TRBV11-2 to TRBJ2-5, with D perhaps TRBD2 (5 bases). The chain's CDR3 is CASSLRELGETQYF. CDR3 bases: TGTGCCAGCAGCTTGAGGGAGTTAGGAGAGACCCAGTACTTC.